This TCR beta chain was identified in a study of Ad26.COV2.S vaccination and SARS-CoV-2 variants. Study in general: The trial was COV1001 and the donor's arm was Ad26.COV2.S. By the intramuscular route, Ad26.COV2.S was given once, or twice 56 days apart.

Noted treatment: 19 received Ad26.COV2.S at low or high dose, single or two shots; about 5 received placebo; per-sample allocation not given. After the first vaccine or placebo injection, samples were drawn on day 63. Wuhan-strain spike was delivered by a replication-incompetent Ad26 vector. Concerning this clone: The antigen remains unidentified.

The study's findings and limits: Spike-specific TCR breadth in vaccine recipients exceeded that seen in placebo recipients.

TCRdb's table, derived via immunoSEQ multiplex PCR, lists solely in-frame clones and lacks some. This sample has 360,000 or so clones, with approximately 89% found just once. Deletions cut 7 bases from V and 4 bases from J, with 13 bases between. From germline, CDR1 is LGHNT and CDR2 FRNRAP. CDR3 size: 13 residues. V usage is TRBV12-5 and J usage is TRBJ1-1, with unresolved D. This clonotype was sampled from a person between 18 and 60 years old who received the Ad26.COV2.S COVID-19 vaccine or a placebo. This sample comprised peripheral blood, obtained in a trial of Ad26.COV2.S vaccine versus placebo. CDR3 bases: TGTGCTAGTGCCCTGACACTAGGCACTGAAGCTTTCTTT. Its protein product is CASALTLGTEAFF. Complete variable domain (other parts from reference TRBV12-5 and TRBJ1-1): DARVTQTPRHKVTEMGQEVTMRCQPILGHNTVFWYRQTMMQGLELLAYFRNRAPLDDSGMPKDRFSAEMPDATLATLKIQPSEPRDSAVYFCASALTLGTEAFFGQGTRLTVV.